These T cell receptor beta chains were read from a single sample in a study of read filtering for tumor transcriptome and immune sequencing. From the reads, TCRdb called clonotypes with MiXCR, one entry per CDR3 protein. The sample includes over 45,000 distinct CDR3 sequences, less than 25% of them seen just once. Input material: a population of CD138-negative cells sorted from bone marrow. The receptors derive from a donor at least 40 years old with multiple myeloma. Each CDR3 is given with its conserved first and last residue. The order of the fields is V gene, J gene, D gene, clone size, CDR3 protein, CDR3 DNA. A D gene is named only where the DNA matches it firmly. Clone size is given for some rows only: seen once, a few or many times, or a class if the clone is expanded.

TRBV20-1	TRBJ1-2	.	.	CSAREEQRNYGYTF	TGCAGTGCTAGAGAGGAACAGAGAAACTATGGCTACACCTTC
TRBV10-3	TRBJ2-3	.	few	CAIKSRDTDTQYF	TGTGCCATCAAGTCGCGGGACACAGATACGCAGTATTTT
TRBV7-9	TRBJ1-5	.	few	CASSLLGSGPQHF	TGTGCCAGCAGCTTACTGGGGAGTGGGCCCCAGCATTTT
TRBV24-1	TRBJ2-3	TRBD1	.	CATSENGQGGDTQYF	TGTGCCACCAGTGAGAATGGACAGGGCGGGGATACGCAGTATTTT
TRBV19	TRBJ1-5	TRBD1	many	CASNYAGTGYLQPQHF	TGTGCCAGTAACTACGCCGGGACAGGGTACCTTCAGCCCCAGCATTTT
TRBV24-1	TRBJ2-3	TRBD2	few	CATSDWGLGSLRTDTQYF	TGTGCCACCAGTGATTGGGGACTAGGGTCCCTTCGCACAGATACGCAGTATTTT
TRBV20-1	TRBJ2-2	TRBD2	.	CSASTSGRGAGELFF	TGCAGTGCTTCGACTAGCGGGAGAGGCGCCGGGGAGCTGTTTTTT
TRBV7-2	TRBJ1-1	.	.	CSSSLDPSGTEAFF	TGTTCCAGCAGCTTAGATCCCTCGGGGACTGAAGCTTTCTTT
TRBV4-1	TRBJ2-7	TRBD1	.	CASSQPGQGVYEQYF	TGCGCCAGCAGCCAGCCGGGACAGGGGGTGTACGAGCAGTACTTC
TRBV12-3/TRBV12-4	TRBJ1-5	TRBD1	many	CASSLVAGGRTQHF	TGTGCCAGCAGTTTAGTCGCAGGGGGTAGGACCCAGCATTTT
TRBV24-1	TRBJ2-3	.	many	CATSDSPGGDTDTQYF	TGTGCTACCAGTGATTCCCCAGGCGGCGACACAGATACGCAGTATTTT
TRBV4-1	TRBJ2-3	TRBD2	.	CASSQGPLAESTDTQYF	TGCGCCAGCAGCCAAGGCCCCCTAGCGGAGAGCACAGATACGCAGTATTTT
TRBV7-9	TRBJ2-2	.	.	CASSSLSGSTGELFF	TGTGCCAGCAGCTCCCTATCAGGGTCCACCGGGGAGCTGTTTTTT
TRBV9	TRBJ2-1	TRBD2	many	CASSVVASGSNEQFF	TGTGCCAGCAGCGTAGTGGCTAGCGGGAGCAATGAGCAGTTCTTC
TRBV5-4	TRBJ2-1	.	few	CASSLAAGVFVNEQFF	TGTGCCAGCAGCTTGGCGGCAGGGGTGTTCGTCAATGAGCAGTTCTTC
TRBV24-1	TRBJ1-5	TRBD1	many	CATSDRDRSQPQHF	TGTGCCACCAGTGATCGGGACAGATCCCAGCCCCAGCATTTT
TRBV29-1	TRBJ1-5	TRBD1	many	CSGGQGIGQPQHF	TGCAGCGGCGGACAGGGGATCGGGCAGCCCCAGCATTTT
TRBV18	TRBJ2-3	TRBD1	.	CASSLRTGAASTDTQYF	TGTGCCAGCTCACTACGGACAGGGGCGGCTTCCACAGATACGCAGTATTTT
TRBV5-1	TRBJ2-3	TRBD1	many	CASSAGQGSDTQYF	TGCGCCAGCAGCGCCGGACAGGGAAGCGATACGCAGTATTTT
TRBV20-1	TRBJ1-5	.	.	CSARGRQFSNQPQHF	TGCAGTGCTAGAGGTCGACAGTTTAGCAATCAGCCCCAGCATTTT
TRBV2	TRBJ2-3	.	.	CAISETGAGHGDTQYF	TGTGCCATCAGTGAGACTGGGGCGGGTCACGGAGATACGCAGTATTTT
TRBV10-3	TRBJ2-7	.	.	CAISALVGPGHEQYF	TGTGCCATCAGCGCTTTAGTGGGACCCGGGCATGAGCAGTACTTC
TRBV6-9	TRBJ2-3	.	.	CASSYSGGCSGDKISDTQYF	TGTGCCAGCAGTTATTCTGGGGGGTGTTCTGGGGACAAAATTTCGGATACGCAGTATTTT
TRBV20-1	TRBJ2-3	.	few	CSGVAGWITDTQYF	TGCAGTGGGGTTGCGGGGTGGATCACAGATACGCAGTATTTT
TRBV12-3/TRBV12-4	TRBJ2-5	.	many	CASTGGETQYF	TGTGCCAGCACGGGTGGGGAGACCCAGTACTTC
TRBV7-2	TRBJ2-2	TRBD2	many	CASSLAPWEGTGELFF	TGTGCCAGCAGCTTAGCACCATGGGAGGGCACCGGGGAGCTGTTTTTT
TRBV12-3/TRBV12-4	TRBJ2-5	.	many	CASTSGGKETQYF	TGTGCCAGCACCTCTGGGGGCAAAGAGACCCAGTACTTC
TRBV5-4	TRBJ2-2	.	many	CASSPIGANTGELFF	TGTGCCAGCAGCCCGATCGGGGCGAACACCGGGGAGCTGTTTTTT
TRBV4-1	TRBJ2-2	.	many	CASSRRSGMEVAGELFF	TGCGCCAGCAGCCGCAGGTCGGGGATGGAGGTCGCCGGGGAGCTGTTTTTT
TRBV28	TRBJ1-2	.	many	CASSSPTGNYGYTF	TGTGCCAGCTCTTCTCCTACCGGTAACTATGGCTACACCTTC
TRBV20-1	TRBJ2-3	TRBD2	many	CSAKSGRVFTDTQYF	TGCAGTGCTAAAAGCGGGAGGGTTTTCACAGATACGCAGTATTTT